This TCR beta chain was sequenced in a study of CD8+CD57+ T cells in acquired aplastic anemia. Study-level results: The CD8+CD57+ cells of patients were less diverse than their total CD4+ and CD8+ pools. Overlap between patients and controls comprised some 31 CD8+ CDR3 sequences.

This clonotype was found a few times. Antigen specificity is unknown. The use of genomic DNA as template underpinned the TCR beta VDJ and CDR3 profiling. MiXCR, applied by TCRdb to the reads, yields one record per CDR3 protein. The sample lists more than 15,000 distinct CDR3 sequences, approximately 38% occurring once. Patients selected for sequencing had displayed CD8+CD57+ cell expansion by flow cytometry. Diagnosis of severe acquired aplastic anemia applied to all patients. Beads enriched for CD8+CD57+ cells, which gave a mean 1.6 ug DNA. The source is a human donor with aplastic anemia. Sample: CD8+CD57+ T cells sorted from PBMCs. Noted subset: bead-enriched CD8+CD57+ effector memory T cells from SAA patients.

CDR3 nucleotide sequence: TGTGCCAGTAGTATTGGCTATGTTCAGGGGGAGCGGCCCCAGCATTTT. Protein product: CASSIGYVQGERPQHF. The chain uses TRBV19 and TRBJ1-5; 7 bases align to TRBD1. Trimming removed 3 bases from V and 9 bases from J; junction bases left unmatched: 14. Germline CDR1 and CDR2: LNHDA and SQIVND (reference sequence). The CDR3 is 16 residues long.